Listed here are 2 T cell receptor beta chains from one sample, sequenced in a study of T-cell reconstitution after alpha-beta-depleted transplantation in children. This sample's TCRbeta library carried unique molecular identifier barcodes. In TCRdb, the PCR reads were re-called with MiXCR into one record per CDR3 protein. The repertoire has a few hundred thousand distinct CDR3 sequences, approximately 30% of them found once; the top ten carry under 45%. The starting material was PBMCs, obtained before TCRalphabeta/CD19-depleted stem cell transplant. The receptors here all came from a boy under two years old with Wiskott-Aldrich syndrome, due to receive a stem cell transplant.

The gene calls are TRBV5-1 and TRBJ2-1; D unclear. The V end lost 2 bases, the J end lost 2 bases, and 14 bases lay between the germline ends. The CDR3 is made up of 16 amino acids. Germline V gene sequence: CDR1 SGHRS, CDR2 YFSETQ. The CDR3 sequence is CASSFGSALPYNEQFF. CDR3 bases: TGCGCCAGCAGCTTTGGTTCCGCTTTACCCTACAATGAGCAGTTCTTC. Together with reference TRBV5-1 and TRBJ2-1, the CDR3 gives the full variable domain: KAGVTQTPRYLIKTRGQQVTLSCSPISGHRSVSWYQQTPGQGLQFLFEYFSETQRNKGNFPGRFSGRQFSNSRSEMNVSTLELGDSALYLCASSFGSALPYNEQFFGPGTRLTVL.

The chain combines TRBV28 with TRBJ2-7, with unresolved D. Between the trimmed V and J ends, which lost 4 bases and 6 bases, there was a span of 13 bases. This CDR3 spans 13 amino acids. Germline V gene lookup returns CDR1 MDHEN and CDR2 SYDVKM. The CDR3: CASSWRTSAEQYF. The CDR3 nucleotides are TGTGCCAGCAGTTGGCGAACGTCGGCCGAGCAGTACTTC.